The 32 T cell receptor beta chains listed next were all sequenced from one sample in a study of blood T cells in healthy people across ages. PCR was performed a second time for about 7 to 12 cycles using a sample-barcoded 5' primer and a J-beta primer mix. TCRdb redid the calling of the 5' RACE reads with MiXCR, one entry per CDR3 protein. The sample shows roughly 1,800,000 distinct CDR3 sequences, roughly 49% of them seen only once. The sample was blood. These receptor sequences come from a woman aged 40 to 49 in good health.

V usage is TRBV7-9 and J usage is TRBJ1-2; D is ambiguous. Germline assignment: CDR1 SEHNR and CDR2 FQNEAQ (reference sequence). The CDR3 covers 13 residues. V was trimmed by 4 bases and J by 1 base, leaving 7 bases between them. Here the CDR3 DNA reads TGTGCCAGCAGCTCGTGGATTAACTATGGCTACACCTTC. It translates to CASSSWINYGYTF.

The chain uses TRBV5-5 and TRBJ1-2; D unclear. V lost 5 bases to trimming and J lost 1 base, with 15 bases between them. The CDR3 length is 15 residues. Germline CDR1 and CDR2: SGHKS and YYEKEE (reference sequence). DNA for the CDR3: TGTGCCAGCAGTTTCCATGGCACAGTTAACTATGGCTACACCTTC. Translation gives CASSFHGTVNYGYTF.

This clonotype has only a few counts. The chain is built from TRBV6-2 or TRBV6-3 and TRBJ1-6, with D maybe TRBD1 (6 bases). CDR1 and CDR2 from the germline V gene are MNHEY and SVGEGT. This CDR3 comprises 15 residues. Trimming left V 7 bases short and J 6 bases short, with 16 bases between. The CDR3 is CASNSRQGINSPLHF. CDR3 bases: TGTGCCAGCAACTCCCGGCAGGGGATTAATTCACCCCTCCACTTT.

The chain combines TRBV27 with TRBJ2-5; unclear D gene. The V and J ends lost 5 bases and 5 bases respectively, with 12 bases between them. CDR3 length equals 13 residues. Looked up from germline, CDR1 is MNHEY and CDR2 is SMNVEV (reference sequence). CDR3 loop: CASSVFLAETQYF. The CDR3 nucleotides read TGTGCCAGCAGTGTATTTCTTGCGGAGACCCAGTACTTC.

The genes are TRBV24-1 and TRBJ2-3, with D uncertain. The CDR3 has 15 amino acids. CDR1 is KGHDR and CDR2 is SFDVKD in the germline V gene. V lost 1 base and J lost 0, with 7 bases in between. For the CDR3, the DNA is TGTGCCACCAGTGATTTTCCAGGAAGCACAGATACGCAGTATTTT. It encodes CATSDFPGSTDTQYF.

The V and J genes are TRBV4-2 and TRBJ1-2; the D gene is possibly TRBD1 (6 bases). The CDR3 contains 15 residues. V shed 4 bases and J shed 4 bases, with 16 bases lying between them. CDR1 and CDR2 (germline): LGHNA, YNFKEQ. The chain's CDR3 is CASSPDTGSRYGYTF. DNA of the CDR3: TGTGCCAGCAGCCCTGATACAGGGTCCCGCTATGGCTACACCTTC.

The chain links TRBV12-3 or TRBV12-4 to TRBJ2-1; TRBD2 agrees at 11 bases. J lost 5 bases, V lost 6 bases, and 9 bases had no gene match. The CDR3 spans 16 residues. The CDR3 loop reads CASSPSSGGADNEQFF. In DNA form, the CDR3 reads TGTGCCAGCAGCCCCAGTAGCGGGGGGGCTGACAATGAGCAGTTCTTC.

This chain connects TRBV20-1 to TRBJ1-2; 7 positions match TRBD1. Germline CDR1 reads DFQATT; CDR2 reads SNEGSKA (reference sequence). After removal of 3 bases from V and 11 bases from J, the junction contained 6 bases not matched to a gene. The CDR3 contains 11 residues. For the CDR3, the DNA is TGCAGTGCTAGTCGCCAGGGGGATTACACCTTC. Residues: CSASRQGDYTF.

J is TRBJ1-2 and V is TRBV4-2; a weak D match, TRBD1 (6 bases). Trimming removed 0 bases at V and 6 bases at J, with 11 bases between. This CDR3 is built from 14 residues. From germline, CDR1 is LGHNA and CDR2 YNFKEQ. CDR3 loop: CASSQDPTGHGYTF. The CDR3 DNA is TGTGCCAGCAGCCAAGATCCAACAGGGCATGGCTACACCTTC.

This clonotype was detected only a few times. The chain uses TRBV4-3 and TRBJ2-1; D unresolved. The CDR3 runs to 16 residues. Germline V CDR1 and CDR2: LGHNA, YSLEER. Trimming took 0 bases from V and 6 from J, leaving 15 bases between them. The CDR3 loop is CASSQDLGFDSNEQFF. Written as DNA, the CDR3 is TGCGCCAGCAGCCAAGACCTAGGTTTTGATAGCAATGAGCAGTTCTTC.

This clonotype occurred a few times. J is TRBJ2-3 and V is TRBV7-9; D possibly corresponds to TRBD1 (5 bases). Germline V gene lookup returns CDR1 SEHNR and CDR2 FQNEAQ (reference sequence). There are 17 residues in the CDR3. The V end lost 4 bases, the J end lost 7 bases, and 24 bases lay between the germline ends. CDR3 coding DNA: TGTGCCAGCAGCTCCTTGAAAGGGGCTGACCCACGCAATACGCAGTATTTT. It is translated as CASSSLKGADPRNTQYF.

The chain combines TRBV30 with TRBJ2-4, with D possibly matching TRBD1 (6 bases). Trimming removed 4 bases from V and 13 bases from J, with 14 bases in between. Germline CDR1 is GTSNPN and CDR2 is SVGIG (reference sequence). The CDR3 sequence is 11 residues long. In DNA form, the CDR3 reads TGTGCCTGGATCGTTGGGGGCGCCCAGTACTTC. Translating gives CAWIVGGAQYF. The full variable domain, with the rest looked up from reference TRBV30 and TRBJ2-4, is SQTIHQWPATLVQPVGSPLSLECTVEGTSNPNLYWYRQAAGRGLQLLFYSVGIGQISSEVPQNLSASRPQDRQFILSSKKLLLSDSGFYLCAWIVGGAQYFGAGTRLSVL.

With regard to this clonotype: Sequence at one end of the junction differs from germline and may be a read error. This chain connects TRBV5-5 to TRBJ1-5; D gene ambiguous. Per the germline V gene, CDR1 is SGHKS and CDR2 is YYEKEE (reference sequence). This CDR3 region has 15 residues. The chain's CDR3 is CASSLDGYSNRPQHF. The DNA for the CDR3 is TGTGCCAGCAGCTTGGACGGATATAGCAATCGGCCCCAGCATTTT. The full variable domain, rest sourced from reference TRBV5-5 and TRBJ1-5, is DAGVTQSPTHLIKTRGQQVTLRCSPISGHKSVSWYQQVLGQGPQFIFQYYEKEERGRGNFPDRFSARQFPNYSSELNVNALLLGDSALYLCASSLDGYSNRPQHFGDGTRLSIL.

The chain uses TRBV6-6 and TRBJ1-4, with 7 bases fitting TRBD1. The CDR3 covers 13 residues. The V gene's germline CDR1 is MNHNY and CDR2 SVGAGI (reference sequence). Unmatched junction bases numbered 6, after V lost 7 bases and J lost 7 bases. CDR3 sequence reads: CASKETGTEKLFF. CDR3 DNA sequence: TGTGCCAGCAAAGAGACAGGGACTGAAAAACTGTTTTTT.

CDR3 sequence: CSAQPQRGAKNIQYF. CDR3 nucleotides: TGCAGTGCCCAGCCCCAGCGGGGAGCCAAAAACATTCAGTACTTC. This chain links TRBV20-1 with TRBJ2-4, with TRBD2 identical over 7 bases. Per the germline V gene, CDR1 is DFQATT and CDR2 is SNEGSKA (reference sequence). The length of the CDR3 is 15 residues. The junction had 8 bases not matched to a gene; V was cut back by 6 bases and J by 0 bases.

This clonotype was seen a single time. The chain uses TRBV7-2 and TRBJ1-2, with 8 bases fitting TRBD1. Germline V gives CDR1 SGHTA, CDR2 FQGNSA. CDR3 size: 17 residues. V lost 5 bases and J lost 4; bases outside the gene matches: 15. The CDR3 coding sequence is TGTGCCAGCAGCGGGGGGGCAGGGGGCGACTATTTCTATGGCTACACCTTC. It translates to CASSGGAGGDYFYGYTF.

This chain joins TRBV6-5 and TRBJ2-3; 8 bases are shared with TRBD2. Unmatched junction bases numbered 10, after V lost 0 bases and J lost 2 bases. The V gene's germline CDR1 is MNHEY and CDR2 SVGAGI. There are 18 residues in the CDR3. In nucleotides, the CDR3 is TGTGCCAGCAGTTACTCAAGGGGGATAGCGGGGAACACAGATACGCAGTATTTT. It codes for CASSYSRGIAGNTDTQYF.

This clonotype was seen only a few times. The CDR3 here is CASSFQRGTDTQYF. CDR3 in DNA: TGTGCCAGCAGTTTTCAGCGGGGAACAGATACGCAGTATTTT. The rearrangement links TRBV27 to TRBJ2-3, with 7 bases matching TRBD2. Trimming at V came to 3 bases and at J to 3 bases, leaving 3 bases not matched to a gene. CDR1 is MNHEY and CDR2 is SMNVEV in the germline V gene (reference sequence). This CDR3 has 14 amino acids.

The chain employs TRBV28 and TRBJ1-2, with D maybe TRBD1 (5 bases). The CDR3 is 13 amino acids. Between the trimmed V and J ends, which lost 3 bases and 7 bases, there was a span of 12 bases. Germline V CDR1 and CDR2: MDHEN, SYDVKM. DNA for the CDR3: TGTGCCAGCAGTTTCTCCGGGACTCGTGGCTACACCTTC. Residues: CASSFSGTRGYTF.

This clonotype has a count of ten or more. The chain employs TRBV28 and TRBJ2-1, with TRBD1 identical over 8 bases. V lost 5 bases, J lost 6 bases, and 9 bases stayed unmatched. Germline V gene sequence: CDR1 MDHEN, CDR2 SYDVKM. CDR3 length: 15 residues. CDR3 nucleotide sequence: TGTGCCAGCAGTCCTGGACAGGGTCGGTCCAATGAGCAGTTCTTC. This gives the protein CASSPGQGRSNEQFF.

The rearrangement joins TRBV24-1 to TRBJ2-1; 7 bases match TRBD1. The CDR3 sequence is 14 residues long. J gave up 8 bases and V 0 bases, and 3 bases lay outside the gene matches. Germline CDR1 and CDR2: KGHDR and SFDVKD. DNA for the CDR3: TGTGCCACCAGTGATTTGGTAGGGGGCGATGAGCAGTTCTTC. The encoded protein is CATSDLVGGDEQFF.

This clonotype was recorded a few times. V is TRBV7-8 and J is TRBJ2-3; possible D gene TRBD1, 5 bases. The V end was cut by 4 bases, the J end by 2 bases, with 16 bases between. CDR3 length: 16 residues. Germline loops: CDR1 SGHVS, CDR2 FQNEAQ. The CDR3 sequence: CASSSRQSLYTDTQYF. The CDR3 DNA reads TGTGCCAGCAGCTCCCGACAGAGTCTTTACACAGATACGCAGTATTTT.

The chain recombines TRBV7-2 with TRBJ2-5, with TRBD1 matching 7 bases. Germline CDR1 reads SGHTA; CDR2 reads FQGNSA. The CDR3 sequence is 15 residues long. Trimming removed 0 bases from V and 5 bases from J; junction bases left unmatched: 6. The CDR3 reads CASSLAFQGEETQYF. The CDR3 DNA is TGTGCCAGCAGCTTAGCTTTTCAGGGGGAGGAGACCCAGTACTTC.

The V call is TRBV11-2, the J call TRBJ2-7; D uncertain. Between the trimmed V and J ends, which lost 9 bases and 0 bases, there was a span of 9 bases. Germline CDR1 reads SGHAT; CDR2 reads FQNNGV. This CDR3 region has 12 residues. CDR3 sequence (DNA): TGTGCCAGGTGCACGAACTCCTACGAGCAGTACTTC. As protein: CARCTNSYEQYF.

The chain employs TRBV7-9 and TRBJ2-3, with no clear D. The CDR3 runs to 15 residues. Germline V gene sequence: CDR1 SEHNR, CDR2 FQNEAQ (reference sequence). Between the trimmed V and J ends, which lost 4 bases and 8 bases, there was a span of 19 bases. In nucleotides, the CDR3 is TGTGCCAGCAGCTCGACCGATAGGGTGGGTGTTACGCAGTATTTT. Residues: CASSSTDRVGVTQYF.

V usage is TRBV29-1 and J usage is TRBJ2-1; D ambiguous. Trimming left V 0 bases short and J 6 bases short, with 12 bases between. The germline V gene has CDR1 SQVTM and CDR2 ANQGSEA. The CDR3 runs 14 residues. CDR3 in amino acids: CSVEDRTTGNEQFF. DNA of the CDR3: TGCAGCGTTGAAGATCGAACTACGGGCAATGAGCAGTTCTTC.

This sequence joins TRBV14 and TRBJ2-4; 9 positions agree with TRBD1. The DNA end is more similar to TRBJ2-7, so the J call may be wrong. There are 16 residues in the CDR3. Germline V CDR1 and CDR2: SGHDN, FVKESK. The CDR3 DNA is TGTGCCAGCAGCCAGTACCCCGGGACAGGGCAATACGAGCAGTACTTC. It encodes CASSQYPGTGQYEQYF.

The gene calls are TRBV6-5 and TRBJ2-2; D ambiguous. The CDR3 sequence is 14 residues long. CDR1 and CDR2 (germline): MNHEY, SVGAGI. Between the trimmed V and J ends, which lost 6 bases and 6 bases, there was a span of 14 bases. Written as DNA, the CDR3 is TGTGCCAGCAGCTTAACAACAGCCTCCGGGGAGCTGTTTTTT. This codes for CASSLTTASGELFF.

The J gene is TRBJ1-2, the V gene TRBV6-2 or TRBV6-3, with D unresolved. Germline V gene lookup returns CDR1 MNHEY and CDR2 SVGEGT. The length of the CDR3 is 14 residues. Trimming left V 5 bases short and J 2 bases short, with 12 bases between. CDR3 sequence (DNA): TGTGCCAGCAGTCCCAACACCCGAAACTATGGCTACACCTTC. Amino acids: CASSPNTRNYGYTF.

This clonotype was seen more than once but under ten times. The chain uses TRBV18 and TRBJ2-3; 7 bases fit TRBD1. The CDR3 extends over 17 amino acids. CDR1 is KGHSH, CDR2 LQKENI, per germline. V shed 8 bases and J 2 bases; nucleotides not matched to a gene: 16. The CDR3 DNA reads TGTGCCAGCCGCGATCAGTGGGGACAGACCCCCACAGATACGCAGTATTTT. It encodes CASRDQWGQTPTDTQYF.

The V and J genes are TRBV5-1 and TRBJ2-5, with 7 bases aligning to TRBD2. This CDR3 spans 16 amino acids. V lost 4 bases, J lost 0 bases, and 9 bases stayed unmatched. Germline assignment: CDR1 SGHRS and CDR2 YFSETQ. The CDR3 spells CASSQTSSGYQETQYF. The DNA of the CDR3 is TGCGCCAGCAGCCAAACCTCTAGCGGATACCAAGAGACCCAGTACTTC.

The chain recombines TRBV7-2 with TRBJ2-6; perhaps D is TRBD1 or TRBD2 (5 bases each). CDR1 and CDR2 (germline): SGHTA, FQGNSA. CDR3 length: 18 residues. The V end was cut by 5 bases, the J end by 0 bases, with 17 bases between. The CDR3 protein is CASSLTGTVSSGANVLTF. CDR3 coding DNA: TGTGCCAGCAGCCTCACCGGGACGGTGAGCTCTGGGGCCAACGTCCTGACTTTC.